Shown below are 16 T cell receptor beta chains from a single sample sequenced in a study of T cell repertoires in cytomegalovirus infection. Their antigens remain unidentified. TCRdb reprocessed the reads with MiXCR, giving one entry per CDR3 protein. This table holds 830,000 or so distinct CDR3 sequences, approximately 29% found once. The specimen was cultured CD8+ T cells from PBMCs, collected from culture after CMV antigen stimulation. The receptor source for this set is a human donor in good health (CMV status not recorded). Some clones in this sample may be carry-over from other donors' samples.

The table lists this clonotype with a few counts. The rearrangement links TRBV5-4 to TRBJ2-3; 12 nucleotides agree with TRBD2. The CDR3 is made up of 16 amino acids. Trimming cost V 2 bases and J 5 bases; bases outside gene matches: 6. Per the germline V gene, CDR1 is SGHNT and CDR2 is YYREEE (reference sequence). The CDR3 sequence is CASSFLTSGGIDTQYF. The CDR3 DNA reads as TGTGCCAGCAGCTTTTTGACTAGCGGGGGAATAGATACGCAGTATTTT.

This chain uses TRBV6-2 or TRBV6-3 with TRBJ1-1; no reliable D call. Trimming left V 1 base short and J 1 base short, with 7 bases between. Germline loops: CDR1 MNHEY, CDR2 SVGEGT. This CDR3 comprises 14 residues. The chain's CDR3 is CASSYWHSNTEAFF. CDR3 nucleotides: TGTGCCAGCAGTTACTGGCACTCGAACACTGAAGCTTTCTTT.

The chain's CDR3 is CATSTRLGGTEAFF. As DNA, the CDR3 is TGTGCCACCAGCACCCGGTTGGGGGGCACTGAAGCTTTCTTT. The V and J genes are TRBV15 and TRBJ1-1, with D possibly TRBD1 on 5 matching bases. This CDR3 region has 14 residues. CDR1 is LNHNV and CDR2 is YYDKDF in the germline V gene (reference sequence). V lost 4 bases, J lost 4 bases, and 13 bases lay in between.

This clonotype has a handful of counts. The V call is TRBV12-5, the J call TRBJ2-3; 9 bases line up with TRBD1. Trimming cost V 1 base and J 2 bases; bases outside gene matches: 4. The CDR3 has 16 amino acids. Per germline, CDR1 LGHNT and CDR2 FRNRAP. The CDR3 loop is CASGLGTGGNTDTQYF. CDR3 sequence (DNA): TGTGCTAGTGGTTTGGGCACAGGGGGCAACACAGATACGCAGTATTTT.

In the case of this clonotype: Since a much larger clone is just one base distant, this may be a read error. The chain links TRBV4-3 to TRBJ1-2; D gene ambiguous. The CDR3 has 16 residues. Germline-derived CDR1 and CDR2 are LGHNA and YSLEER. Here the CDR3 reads CVSSQGVIGANYGYTF. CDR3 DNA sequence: TGCGTCAGCAGCCAAGGTGTGATCGGGGCTAACTATGGCTACACCTTC.

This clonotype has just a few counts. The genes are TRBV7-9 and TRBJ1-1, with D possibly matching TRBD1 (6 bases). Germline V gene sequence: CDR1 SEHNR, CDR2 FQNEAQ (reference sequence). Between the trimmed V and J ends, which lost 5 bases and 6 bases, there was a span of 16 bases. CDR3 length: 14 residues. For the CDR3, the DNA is TGTGCCAGCAGCGTCCAGGGGCTTGGGGCTGAAGCTTTCTTT. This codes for CASSVQGLGAEAFF.

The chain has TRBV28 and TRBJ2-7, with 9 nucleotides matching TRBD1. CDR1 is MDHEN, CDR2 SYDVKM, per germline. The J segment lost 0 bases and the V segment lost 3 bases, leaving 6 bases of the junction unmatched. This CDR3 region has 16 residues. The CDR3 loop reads CASSFAQGALSYEQYF. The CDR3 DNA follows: TGTGCCAGCAGTTTCGCACAGGGGGCCCTCTCCTACGAGCAGTACTTC. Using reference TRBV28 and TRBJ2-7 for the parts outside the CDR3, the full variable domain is DVKVTQSSRYLVKRTGEKVFLECVQDMDHENMFWYRQDPGLGLRLIYFSYDVKMKEKGDIPEGYSVSREKKERFSLILESASTNQTSMYLCASSFAQGALSYEQYFGPGTRLTVT.

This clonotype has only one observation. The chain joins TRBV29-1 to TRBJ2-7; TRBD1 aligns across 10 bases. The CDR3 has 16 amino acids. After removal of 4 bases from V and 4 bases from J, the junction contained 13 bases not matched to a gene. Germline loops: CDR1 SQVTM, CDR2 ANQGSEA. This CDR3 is CSVVDQGQGFGYEQYF. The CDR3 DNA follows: TGCAGCGTTGTAGATCAGGGACAGGGGTTCGGGTACGAGCAGTACTTC.

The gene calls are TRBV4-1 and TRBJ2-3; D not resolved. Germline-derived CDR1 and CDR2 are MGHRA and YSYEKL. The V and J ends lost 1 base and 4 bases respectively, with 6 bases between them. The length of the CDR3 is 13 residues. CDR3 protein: CASSQVGPDTQYF. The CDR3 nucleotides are TGCGCCAGCAGCCAAGTGGGCCCAGATACGCAGTATTTT.

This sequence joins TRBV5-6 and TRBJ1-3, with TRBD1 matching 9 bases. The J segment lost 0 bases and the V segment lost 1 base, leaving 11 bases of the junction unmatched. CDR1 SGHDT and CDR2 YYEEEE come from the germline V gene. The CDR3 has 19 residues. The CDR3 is CASSLTRQGDGFSGNTIYF. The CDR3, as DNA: TGTGCCAGCAGCTTGACCCGACAGGGGGACGGTTTCTCTGGAAACACCATATATTTT.

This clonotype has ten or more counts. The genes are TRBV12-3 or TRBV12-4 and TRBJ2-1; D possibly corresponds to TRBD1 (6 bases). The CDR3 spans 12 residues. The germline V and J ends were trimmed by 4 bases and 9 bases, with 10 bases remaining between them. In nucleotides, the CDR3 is TGTGCCAGCAGTTCGACAGGAATTGAGCAGTTCTTC. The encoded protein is CASSSTGIEQFF.

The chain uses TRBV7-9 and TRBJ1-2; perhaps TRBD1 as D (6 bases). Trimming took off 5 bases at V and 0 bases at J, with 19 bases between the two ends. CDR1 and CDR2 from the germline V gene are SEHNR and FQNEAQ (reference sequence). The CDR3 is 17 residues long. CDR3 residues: CASSGNRDILSNYGYTF. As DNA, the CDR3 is TGTGCCAGCAGCGGAAACCGGGACATCCTTTCTAACTATGGCTACACCTTC.

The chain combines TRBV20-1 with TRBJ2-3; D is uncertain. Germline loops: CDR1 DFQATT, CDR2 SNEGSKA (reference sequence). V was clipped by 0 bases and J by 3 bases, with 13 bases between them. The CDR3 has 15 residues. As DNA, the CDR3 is TGCAGTGCTAGAGATACCTTCTTGGGGACAGATACGCAGTATTTT. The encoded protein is CSARDTFLGTDTQYF.

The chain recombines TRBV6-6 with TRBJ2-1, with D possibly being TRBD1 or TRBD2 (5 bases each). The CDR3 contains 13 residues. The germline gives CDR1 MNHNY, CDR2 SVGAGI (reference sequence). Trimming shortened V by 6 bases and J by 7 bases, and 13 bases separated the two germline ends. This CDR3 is CASRPGTWNEQFF. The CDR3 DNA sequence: TGTGCCAGCAGGCCCGGGACGTGGAATGAGCAGTTCTTC.

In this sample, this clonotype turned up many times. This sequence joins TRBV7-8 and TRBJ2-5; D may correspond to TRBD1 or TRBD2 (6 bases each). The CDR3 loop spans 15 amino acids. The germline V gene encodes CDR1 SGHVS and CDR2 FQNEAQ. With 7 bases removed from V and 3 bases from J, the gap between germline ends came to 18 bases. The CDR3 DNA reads TGTGCCAGCATTCCGGGGGCGGGGATCAAAGAGACCCAGTACTTC. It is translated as CASIPGAGIKETQYF.

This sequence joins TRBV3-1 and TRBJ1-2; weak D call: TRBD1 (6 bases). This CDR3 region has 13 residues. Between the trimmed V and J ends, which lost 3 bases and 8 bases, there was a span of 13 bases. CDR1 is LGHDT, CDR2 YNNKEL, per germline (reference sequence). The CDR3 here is CASSHTGPGGYTF. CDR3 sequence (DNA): TGTGCCAGCAGCCATACAGGGCCCGGGGGCTACACCTTC.